Below, 29 T cell receptor beta chains from the same sample are listed, as sequenced in a study of cytomegalovirus exposure and HLA in healthy donors. The study ran its PCR with 60 Vbeta and 13 Jbeta primers. The assay was immunoSEQ multiplex PCR, and TCRdb's table has in-frame clones only and misses some. There are more than 65,000 clones in the sample; about 74% occur only once, and roughly 3% lies in the top ten. The specimen sequenced was PBMCs. The receptors stem from a man aged 35 to 55 in good health and CMV-seronegative.

This clone has a handful of counts. J is TRBJ2-3 and V is TRBV29-1, with 9 bases lining up with TRBD1. Germline-derived CDR1 and CDR2 are SQVTM and ANQGSEA. The CDR3 runs 13 residues. The junction had 13 bases not matched to a gene; V was cut back by 6 bases and J by 12 bases. The CDR3 region is CSVAPGQGDLQYF. Written as DNA, the CDR3 is TGCAGCGTAGCTCCGGGACAGGGCGATTTACAGTATTTT.

The CDR3 is CASSRQGYGKLFF. The CDR3 DNA reads as TGTGCCAGCAGCAGACAGGGTTATGGAAAACTGTTTTTT. The chain carries TRBV21-1 and TRBJ1-4; the tabulated D call, TRBD1, remains unverified against the DNA. TRBV21-1 is a known pseudogene. The CDR3 has 13 amino acids.

The chain has TRBV4-2 and TRBJ1-1; D is perhaps TRBD1 (5 bases). V gave up 0 bases and J gave up 5 bases, with 13 bases separating them. Per germline, CDR1 LGHNA and CDR2 YNFKEQ. The CDR3 loop spans 15 amino acids. The CDR3 DNA reads as TGTGCCAGCAGCCAAGATTCGGCAGGGAAGACTGAAGCTTTCTTT. Translated: CASSQDSAGKTEAFF.

V and J are TRBV6-1 and TRBJ1-2, with D perhaps matching TRBD1 (5 bases). V lost 6 bases and J 8 bases, leaving 10 bases between the germline ends. This CDR3 is 11 amino acids long. Looked up from germline, CDR1 is MNHNS and CDR2 is SASEGT. CDR3 sequence: CASRTVRGYTF. The CDR3 DNA reads TGTGCCAGCAGGACAGTCCGCGGCTACACCTTC.

This clone was recorded a few times. The chain couples TRBV15 to TRBJ2-5, with D possibly being TRBD2 (7 bases). V was cut by 1 base and J by 5 bases, with 23 bases left in between. The CDR3 length is 18 residues. Germline V gene data show CDR1 as LNHNV and CDR2 as YYDKDF (reference sequence). CDR3 DNA: TGTGCCACCAGCAGAGGTTCGAGGCGGGGGCTCGGTCTGGAGACCCAGTACTTC. Protein product: CATSRGSRRGLGLETQYF.

Here the CDR3 DNA reads TGTGCCAGCAGCCAACAGGGGGCAGGGAACACTGAAGCTTTCTTT. Translation gives CASSQQGAGNTEAFF. The chain has TRBV11-2 and TRBJ1-1; 9 bases are shared with TRBD1. CDR1 is SGHAT and CDR2 is FQNNGV in the germline V gene. With V trimmed by 5 bases and J by 1 base, 5 bases remained unmatched. This CDR3 comprises 15 residues.

The V call is TRBV5-4, the J call TRBJ1-2; TRBD1 aligns across 8 bases. J gave up 5 bases and V 4 bases, and 10 bases lay outside the gene matches. This CDR3 contains 15 residues. From germline, CDR1 is SGHNT and CDR2 YYREEE (reference sequence). The CDR3 reads CASSQDRAQRYGYTF. For the CDR3, the DNA is TGTGCCAGCAGCCAGGACAGGGCCCAGAGGTATGGCTACACCTTC. Full variable domain (outside the CDR3, taken from reference TRBV5-4 and TRBJ1-2): ETGVTQSPTHLIKTRGQQVTLRCSSQSGHNTVSWYQQALGQGPQFIFQYYREEENGRGNFPPRFSGLQFPNYSSELNVNALELDDSALYLCASSQDRAQRYGYTFGSGTRLTVV.

The chain recombines TRBV5-1 with TRBJ2-5; 8 bases agree with TRBD1. The end of the DNA aligns better with TRBJ2-7, so the J call may be wrong. CDR3 length: 14 residues. CDR1 and CDR2 from the germline V gene are SGHRS and YFSETQ. The CDR3 DNA reads as TGCGCCAGCAGCTCTCCCAGGGGGCTGGACGAGCAGTACTTC. The encoded protein is CASSSPRGLDEQYF.

The chain combines TRBV11-2 with TRBJ1-1; 8 bases agree with TRBD1. Germline CDR1 SGHAT, CDR2 FQNNGV. CDR3 length equals 14 residues. The junction had 5 bases not matched to a gene; V was cut back by 7 bases and J by 1 base. In DNA, the CDR3 is TGTGCCAGCATCAGGGGGCTGTCGAACACTGAAGCTTTCTTT. Amino acids: CASIRGLSNTEAFF.

The chain recombines TRBV11-1 with TRBJ2-7; D call uncertain. Trimming took off 5 bases at V and 4 bases at J, with 6 bases between the two ends. Germline loops: CDR1 SGHAT, CDR2 FQDESV (reference sequence). The CDR3 sequence is 11 residues long. CDR3: CASSPDYEQYF. In nucleotides, the CDR3 is TGTGCCAGCAGCCCAGATTACGAGCAGTACTTC.

The chain couples TRBV4-3 to TRBJ2-1, with 7 bases lining up with TRBD2. CDR3 size: 16 residues. V shed 0 bases, J shed 0 bases, and the junction held 2 bases outside the gene matches. Germline V CDR1 and CDR2: LGHNA, YSLEER. In DNA, the CDR3 is TGCGCCAGCAGCCAAGAGACGGGGGGCTCCTACAATGAGCAGTTCTTC. Its protein is CASSQETGGSYNEQFF.

This sequence joins TRBV6-1 and TRBJ2-3; 7 bases fit TRBD2. V trimming: 5 bases; J trimming: 4 bases; junction bases outside the gene matches: 15. CDR3 length: 17 amino acids. CDR1 MNHNS and CDR2 SASEGT come from the germline V gene. In nucleotides, the CDR3 is TGTGCCAGCAGTCAAGGTTCGAGGGACTATGCCCCAGATACGCAGTATTTT. Translation gives CASSQGSRDYAPDTQYF.

The chain combines TRBV7-2 with TRBJ2-7; 8 bases line up with TRBD2. Looked up from germline, CDR1 is SGHTA and CDR2 is FQGNSA. After removal of 3 bases from V and 2 bases from J, the junction contained 6 bases not matched to a gene. There are 15 residues in the CDR3. CDR3 bases: TGTGCCAGCAGCTTTTTAGCGGGGAACACCTACGAGCAGTACTTC. Translation gives CASSFLAGNTYEQYF. The complete variable domain, with remaining parts taken from reference TRBV7-2 and TRBJ2-7, reads GAGVSQSPSNKVTEKGKDVELRCDPISGHTALYWYRQSLGQGLEFLIYFQGNSAPDKSGLPSDRFSAERTGGSVSTLTIQRTQQEDSAVYLCASSFLAGNTYEQYFGPGTRLTVT.

This clone showed up just once. This rearrangement joins TRBV5-4 to TRBJ2-3; the D gene is possibly TRBD2 (6 bases). Germline V lookup: CDR1 SGHNT, CDR2 YYREEE (reference sequence). This CDR3 has 15 residues. Deletions cut 1 base from V and 4 bases from J, with 13 bases between. CDR3 in amino acids: CASSLRGRTADTQYF. The CDR3 coding sequence is TGTGCCAGCAGCTTGCGGGGGAGGACGGCAGATACGCAGTATTTT.

The chain joins TRBV5-6 to TRBJ1-6; D not certain. The CDR3 has 17 residues. The ends were cut back, 0 bases at V and 2 bases at J, with 12 bases in the middle. The V gene's germline CDR1 is SGHDT and CDR2 YYEEEE. This CDR3 reads CASSLGRVFTYNSPLHF. The CDR3 DNA follows: TGTGCCAGCAGCTTGGGACGGGTTTTCACCTATAATTCACCCCTCCACTTT.

Here the CDR3 reads CASSYWGTSGHNEQFF. DNA for the CDR3: TGTGCCAGCAGTTACTGGGGGACTAGCGGGCACAATGAGCAGTTCTTC. V and J are TRBV6-5 and TRBJ2-1, with 12 bases identical to TRBD2. Germline values: CDR1 MNHEY, CDR2 SVGAGI. This CDR3 region has 16 residues. The V gene end was trimmed by 1 base and the J gene end by 5 bases; junction bases not matched to a gene: 3.

The chain has TRBV9 and TRBJ2-7; a possible D gene is TRBD1 (6 bases). The CDR3 runs to 13 residues. Germline V gene sequence: CDR1 SGDLS, CDR2 YYNGEE. Trimming removed 3 bases from V and 3 bases from J, with 10 bases in between. The CDR3 reads CASSATGNYEQYF. CDR3 coding DNA: TGTGCCAGCAGCGCCACAGGGAACTACGAGCAGTACTTC.

The chain joins TRBV28 to TRBJ2-7; 7 bases align to TRBD2. The length of the CDR3 is 15 residues. The germline CDR1 and CDR2 sequences are MDHEN and SYDVKM. V lost 4 bases and J lost 7; bases outside the gene matches: 13. The CDR3 DNA is TGTGCCAGCAGTTCCCTAGCGGCCGTTGGAAGGGAGCAGTACTTC. Its translation is CASSSLAAVGREQYF. Full variable domain (remainder filled in from reference TRBV28 and TRBJ2-7): DVKVTQSSRYLVKRTGEKVFLECVQDMDHENMFWYRQDPGLGLRLIYFSYDVKMKEKGDIPEGYSVSREKKERFSLILESASTNQTSMYLCASSSLAAVGREQYFGPGTRLTVT.

V and J are TRBV2 and TRBJ2-2, with 8 bases lining up with TRBD1. There are 16 residues in the CDR3. The V and J ends lost 4 bases and 1 base, in that order; junction bases with no gene match: 5. Germline CDR1 is SNHLY and CDR2 is FYNNEI. CDR3 DNA sequence: TGTGCCAGCAGTGGCAGGGGGCGGCGGAACACCGGGGAGCTGTTTTTT. This gives the protein CASSGRGRRNTGELFF.

The gene calls are TRBV7-3 and TRBJ2-3; a weak D match, TRBD2 (5 bases). Trimming removed 5 bases at V and 3 bases at J, with 18 bases between. Germline CDR1 is SGHTA and CDR2 is FQGTGA. CDR3 size: 16 residues. The CDR3 spells CASSLSGPPGTDTQYF. The CDR3 DNA is TGTGCCAGCAGCCTGAGCGGACCCCCGGGAACAGATACGCAGTATTTT.

This chain joins TRBV6-1 and TRBJ1-6, with 10 bases matching TRBD1. The CDR3 spans 16 residues. V trimming: 2 bases; J trimming: 10 bases; junction bases outside the gene matches: 8. CDR1 is MNHNS, CDR2 SASEGT, per germline. This CDR3 is CASSEPTGQGRSPLHF. CDR3 DNA: TGTGCCAGCAGTGAACCAACGGGACAGGGGCGATCACCCCTCCACTTT.

This CDR3 reads CASSPEAAQETQYF. The CDR3 DNA sequence: TGTGCCAGCAGCCCGGAAGCGGCTCAAGAGACCCAGTACTTC. The gene calls are TRBV7-3 and TRBJ2-5; possible D gene TRBD2, 5 bases. The V and J ends lost 5 bases and 2 bases respectively, with 12 bases between them. CDR1 SGHTA and CDR2 FQGTGA come from the germline V gene. CDR3 length equals 14 residues.

This rearrangement joins TRBV7-6 to TRBJ1-5, with D uncertain. From germline, CDR1 is SGHVS and CDR2 FNYEAQ. With 1 base removed from V and 4 bases from J, the gap between germline ends came to 8 bases. The CDR3 has 14 residues. CDR3 nucleotides: TGTGCCAGCAGCTTAGAGACATCTAATCAGCCCCAGCATTTT. This sequence encodes CASSLETSNQPQHF.

The J gene is TRBJ2-3, the V gene TRBV4-3; 9 bases fit TRBD2. After removal of 0 bases from V and 7 bases from J, the junction contained 2 bases not matched to a gene. The CDR3 runs 14 residues. Germline lookup yields CDR1 LGHNA and CDR2 YSLEER. CDR3 sequence reads: CASSQDGTSYTQYF. The CDR3 coding sequence is TGCGCCAGCAGCCAAGATGGGACTAGCTATACGCAGTATTTT.

V and J are TRBV27 and TRBJ2-2, with 7 bases aligning to TRBD2. CDR1 and CDR2 (germline): MNHEY, SMNVEV (reference sequence). The CDR3 extends over 14 amino acids. The V and J ends lost 1 base and 7 bases, in that order; junction bases with no gene match: 3. CDR3 in DNA: TGTGCCAGCAGTTTATACCGGGGGGTCGGGGAGCTGTTTTTT. This codes for CASSLYRGVGELFF.

This clone was observed a single time. The chain recombines TRBV4-2 with TRBJ2-5; a weak D match, TRBD2 (6 bases). V was shortened by 4 bases and J by 4 bases, with 13 bases between the two germline ends. Germline CDR1 LGHNA, CDR2 YNFKEQ. This CDR3 comprises 14 residues. The CDR3 here is CASSPERVGETQYF. Written as DNA, the CDR3 is TGTGCCAGCAGCCCTGAGCGGGTGGGAGAGACCCAGTACTTC.

The chain links TRBV4-3 to TRBJ2-3, with 9 nucleotides matching TRBD2. V dropped 0 bases and J dropped 2; count of bases not matched to a gene: 3. Germline V lookup: CDR1 LGHNA, CDR2 YSLEER. The CDR3 is 16 residues long. CDR3 bases: TGCGCCAGCAGCCAAGAGGCTAGCGGGGCCACAGATACGCAGTATTTT. This sequence encodes CASSQEASGATDTQYF.

This chain joins TRBV5-1 and TRBJ2-4; 9 nucleotides match TRBD1. The CDR3 covers 14 residues. Trimming at V came to 2 bases and at J to 4 bases, leaving 1 base not matched to a gene. From germline, CDR1 is SGHRS and CDR2 YFSETQ. The CDR3 DNA reads TGCGCCAGCAGCTTCGGACAGGGGAAAAACATTCAGTACTTC. Its protein is CASSFGQGKNIQYF.

This clone showed up just a few times. This chain connects TRBV15 to TRBJ2-2; TRBD2 matches 8 bases. Losses at the gene ends were 6 bases for V and 0 bases for J; bases not matched to a gene: 0. Per the germline V gene, CDR1 is LNHNV and CDR2 is YYDKDF (reference sequence). The CDR3 is 14 residues long. The CDR3 sequence: CATRTSANTGELFF. In DNA form, the CDR3 reads TGTGCCACCAGGACTAGCGCGAACACCGGGGAGCTGTTTTTT.